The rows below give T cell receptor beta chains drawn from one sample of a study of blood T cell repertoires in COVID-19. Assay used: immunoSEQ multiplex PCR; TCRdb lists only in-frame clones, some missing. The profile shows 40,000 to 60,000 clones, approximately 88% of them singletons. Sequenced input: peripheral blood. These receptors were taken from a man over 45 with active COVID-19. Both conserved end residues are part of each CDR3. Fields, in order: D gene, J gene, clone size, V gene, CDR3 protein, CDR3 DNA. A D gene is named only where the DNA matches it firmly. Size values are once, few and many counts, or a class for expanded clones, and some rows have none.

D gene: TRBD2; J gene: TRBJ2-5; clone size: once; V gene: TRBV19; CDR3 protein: CASSILAGETQYF; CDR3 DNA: TGTGCCAGTAGTATTCTAGCGGGCGAGACCCAGTACTTC
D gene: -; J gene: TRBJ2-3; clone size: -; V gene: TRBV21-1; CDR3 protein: CASSKGERGRTYTQYF; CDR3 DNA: TGTGCCAGCAGCAAAGGGGAGAGGGGGCGCACGTATACGCAGTATTTT
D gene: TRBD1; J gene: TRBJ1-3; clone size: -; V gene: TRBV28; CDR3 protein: CASSNPGGHGNTIYF; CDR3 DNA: TGTGCCAGCAGTAACCCAGGGGGCCATGGAAACACCATATATTTT
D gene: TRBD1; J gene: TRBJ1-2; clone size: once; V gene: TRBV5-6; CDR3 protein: CASSGEGQETFYGYTF; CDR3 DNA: TGTGCCAGCAGCGGAGAAGGACAGGAGACTTTCTATGGCTACACCTTC
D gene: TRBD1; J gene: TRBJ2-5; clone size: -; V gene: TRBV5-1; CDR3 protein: CASSLVGTGGQETQYF; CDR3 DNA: TGCGCCAGCAGCTTGGTTGGGACAGGGGGGCAAGAGACCCAGTACTTC
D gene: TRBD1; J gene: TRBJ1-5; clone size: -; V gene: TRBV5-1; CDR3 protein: CASSLEPRPFLNRGASNQPQHF; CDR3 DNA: TGCGCCAGCAGCTTGGAACCCCGACCGTTCTTAAACAGGGGTGCAAGCAATCAGCCCCAGCATTTT
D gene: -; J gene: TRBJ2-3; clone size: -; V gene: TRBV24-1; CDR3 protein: CATSGGPGDRLETQYF; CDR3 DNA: TGTGCCACCAGTGGGGGTCCAGGGGACCGATTGGAAACGCAGTATTTT
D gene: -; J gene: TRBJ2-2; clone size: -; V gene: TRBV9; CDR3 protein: CASSVSGGEGTGELFF; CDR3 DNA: TGTGCCAGCAGCGTATCGGGGGGCGAGGGGACCGGGGAGCTGTTTTTT
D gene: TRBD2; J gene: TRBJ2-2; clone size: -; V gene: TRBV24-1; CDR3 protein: CATSAGLAATELFF; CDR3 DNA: TGTGCCACCAGTGCCGGACTAGCGGCGACGGAGCTGTTTTTT
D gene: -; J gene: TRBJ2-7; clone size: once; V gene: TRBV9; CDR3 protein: CASSVTSLGEQYF; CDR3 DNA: TGTGCCAGCAGCGTAACCTCACTCGGCGAGCAGTACTTC
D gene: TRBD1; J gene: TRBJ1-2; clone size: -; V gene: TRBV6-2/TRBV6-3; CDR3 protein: CASSYSRDRGLDYGYTF; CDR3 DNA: TGTGCCAGCAGTTACTCCCGGGACAGGGGGCTCGACTATGGCTACACCTTC
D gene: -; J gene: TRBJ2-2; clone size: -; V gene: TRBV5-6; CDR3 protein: CASSLVPGTGELFF; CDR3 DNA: TGTGCCAGCAGCTTGGTGCCGGGAACCGGGGAGCTGTTTTTT
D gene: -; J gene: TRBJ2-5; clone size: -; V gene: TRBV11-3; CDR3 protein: CASSLYLRETQYF; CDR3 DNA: TGTGCCAGCAGCTTGTATCTCCGGGAGACCCAGTACTTC
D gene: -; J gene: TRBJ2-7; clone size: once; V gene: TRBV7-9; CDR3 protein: CASSSKTGEQYF; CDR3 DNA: TGTGCCAGCAGTTCCAAGACGGGGGAGCAGTACTTC